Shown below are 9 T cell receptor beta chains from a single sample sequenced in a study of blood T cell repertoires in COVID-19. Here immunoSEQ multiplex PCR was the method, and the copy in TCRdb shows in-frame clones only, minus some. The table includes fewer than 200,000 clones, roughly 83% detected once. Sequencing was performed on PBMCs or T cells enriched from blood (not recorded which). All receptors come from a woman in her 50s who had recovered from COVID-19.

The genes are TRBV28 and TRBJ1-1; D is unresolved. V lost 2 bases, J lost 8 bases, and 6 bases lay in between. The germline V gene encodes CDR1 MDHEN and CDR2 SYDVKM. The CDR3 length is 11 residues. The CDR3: CASSLVLEAFF. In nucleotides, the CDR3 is TGTGCCAGCAGTTTAGTGCTAGAAGCTTTCTTT.

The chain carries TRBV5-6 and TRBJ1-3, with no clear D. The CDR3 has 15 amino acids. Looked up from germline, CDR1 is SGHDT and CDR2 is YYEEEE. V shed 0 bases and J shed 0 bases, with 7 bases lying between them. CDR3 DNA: TGTGCCAGCAGCTTGGCTGCGGTCTCTGGAAACACCATATATTTT. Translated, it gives CASSLAAVSGNTIYF.

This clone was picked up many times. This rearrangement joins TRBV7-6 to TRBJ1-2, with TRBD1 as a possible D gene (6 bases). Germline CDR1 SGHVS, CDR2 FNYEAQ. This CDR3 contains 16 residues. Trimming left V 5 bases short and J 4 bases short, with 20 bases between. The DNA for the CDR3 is TGTGCCAGCAGCCCGGACACAATAGGGGGTTTCTATGGCTACACCTTC. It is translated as CASSPDTIGGFYGYTF.

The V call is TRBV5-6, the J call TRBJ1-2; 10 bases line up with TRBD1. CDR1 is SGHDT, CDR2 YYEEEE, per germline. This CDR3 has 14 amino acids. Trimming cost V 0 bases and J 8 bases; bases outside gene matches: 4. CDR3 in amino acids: CASSLGQGAIGYTF. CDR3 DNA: TGTGCCAGCAGCTTGGGACAGGGGGCTATCGGCTACACCTTC.

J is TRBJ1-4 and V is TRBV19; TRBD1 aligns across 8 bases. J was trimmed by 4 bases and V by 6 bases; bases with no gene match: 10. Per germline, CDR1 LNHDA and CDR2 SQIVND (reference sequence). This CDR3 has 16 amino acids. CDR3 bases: TGTGCCAGTAGAAGGCAGGGGGCTGTTGGTAATGAAAAACTGTTTTTT. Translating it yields CASRRQGAVGNEKLFF.

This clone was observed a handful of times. This CDR3 reads CATSLYRTALETQYF. DNA of the CDR3: TGTGCCACCAGCCTTTATAGGACAGCCCTAGAGACCCAGTACTTC. This chain links TRBV15 with TRBJ2-5; possible D gene TRBD1, 6 bases. V shed 5 bases and J shed 4 bases, with 17 bases lying between them. CDR1 LNHNV and CDR2 YYDKDF come from the germline V gene (reference sequence). The CDR3 runs to 15 residues. Variable domain in full (rest from reference TRBV15 and TRBJ2-5): DAMVIQNPRYQVTQFGKPVTLSCSQTLNHNVMYWYQQKSSQAPKLLFHYYDKDFNNEADTPDNFQSRRPNTSFCFLDIRSPGLGDTAMYLCATSLYRTALETQYFGPGTRLLVL.

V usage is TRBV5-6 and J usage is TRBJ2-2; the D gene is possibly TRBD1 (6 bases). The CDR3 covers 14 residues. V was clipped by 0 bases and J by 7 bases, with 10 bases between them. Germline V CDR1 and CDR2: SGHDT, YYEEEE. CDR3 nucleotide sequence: TGTGCCAGCAGCTTGGTACTAGGGGGCGGGGAGCTGTTTTTT. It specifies CASSLVLGGGELFF.

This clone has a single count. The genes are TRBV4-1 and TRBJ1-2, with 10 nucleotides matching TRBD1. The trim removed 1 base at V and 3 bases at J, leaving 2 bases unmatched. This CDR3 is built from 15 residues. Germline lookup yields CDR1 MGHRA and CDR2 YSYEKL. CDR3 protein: CASSQVGTGDYGYTF. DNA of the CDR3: TGCGCCAGCAGCCAAGTCGGGACAGGGGACTATGGCTACACCTTC.

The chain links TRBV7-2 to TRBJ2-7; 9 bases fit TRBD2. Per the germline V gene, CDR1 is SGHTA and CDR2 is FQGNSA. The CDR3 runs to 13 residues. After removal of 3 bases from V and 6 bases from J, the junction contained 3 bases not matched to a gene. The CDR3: CASSLGLAVEQYV. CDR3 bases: TGTGCCAGCAGCTTGGGACTAGCTGTCGAGCAGTACGTC.